The 32 T cell receptor beta chains listed next were all sequenced from one sample in a study of cytomegalovirus exposure and HLA in healthy donors. A multiplex PCR was run with 60 Vbeta primers and 13 Jbeta primers. Generated by immunoSEQ multiplex PCR, the TCRdb table keeps only in-frame clones and is missing some. Among more than 95,000 clones listed, approximately 80% were seen once. The sequencing input was PBMCs. These receptor sequences come from a man aged 30 to 39 in good health and CMV-seronegative.

The J gene is TRBJ1-1, the V gene TRBV7-9, with 7 bases that match TRBD1. The V segment lost 8 bases and the J segment 5 bases; nucleotides outside the gene matches: 8. The CDR3 is 13 amino acids. Germline CDR1 is SEHNR and CDR2 is FQNEAQ (reference sequence). CDR3 region: CASPGGVMTEAFF. In DNA form, the CDR3 reads TGTGCCAGCCCAGGGGGAGTAATGACTGAAGCTTTCTTT.

The chain couples TRBV6-1 to TRBJ1-1, with a tentative D call TRBD1 (5 bases). The V end was cut by 8 bases, the J end by 4 bases, with 14 bases between. This CDR3 is 13 amino acids long. CDR1 MNHNS and CDR2 SASEGT come from the germline V gene. The CDR3 nucleotides read TGTGCCAGCCGTGTGGAGGGGCCCACTGAAGCTTTCTTT. Translating it yields CASRVEGPTEAFF.

The chain is built from TRBV7-8 and TRBJ2-3, with TRBD1 as a possible D gene (5 bases). Germline loops: CDR1 SGHVS, CDR2 FQNEAQ. This CDR3 region has 16 residues. The V end lost 4 bases, the J end lost 1 base, and 15 bases lay between the germline ends. For the CDR3, the DNA is TGTGCCAGCAGCTCTAATACAGGATATGGCACAGATACGCAGTATTTT. Its translation: CASSSNTGYGTDTQYF. The entire variable domain, with the rest obtained from reference TRBV7-8 and TRBJ2-3, is as follows: GAGVSQSPRYKVAKRGQDVALRCDPISGHVSLFWYQQALGQGPEFLTYFQNEAQLDKSGLPSDRFFAERPEGSVSTLKIQRTQQEDSAVYLCASSSNTGYGTDTQYFGPGTRLTVL.

The V and J genes are TRBV28 and TRBJ1-2; D not resolved. The CDR3 loop spans 15 amino acids. Trimming pared 5 bases from V and 0 bases from J, leaving 13 bases between. The germline gives CDR1 MDHEN, CDR2 SYDVKM. CDR3 nucleotides: TGTGCCAGCAGTCCTTTTGGGCCGCCTAACTATGGCTACACCTTC. Residues: CASSPFGPPNYGYTF.

The chain combines TRBV19 with TRBJ1-1; D possibly corresponds to TRBD1 (6 bases). This CDR3 has 16 residues. The germline V and J ends were trimmed by 9 bases and 0 bases, with 20 bases remaining between them. The germline gives CDR1 LNHDA, CDR2 SQIVND (reference sequence). The CDR3, as DNA: TGTGCCAGCCTACTCAGGTGGGGGCAGTTGAACACTGAAGCTTTCTTT. Its protein is CASLLRWGQLNTEAFF.

The rearrangement links TRBV27 to TRBJ2-7; 8 positions match TRBD2. The CDR3 loop spans 14 amino acids. V dropped 2 bases and J dropped 4; count of bases not matched to a gene: 4. From germline, CDR1 is MNHEY and CDR2 SMNVEV (reference sequence). DNA of the CDR3: TGTGCCAGCAGTTTAGCGGGAGGCCGGTACGAGCAGTACTTC. Its protein is CASSLAGGRYEQYF.

J is TRBJ2-3 and V is TRBV29-1, with 11 bases identical to TRBD2. Germline lookup yields CDR1 SQVTM and CDR2 ANQGSEA. The V gene end was trimmed by 7 bases and the J gene end by 3 bases; junction bases not matched to a gene: 6. The CDR3 is made up of 14 amino acids. The CDR3 bases are TGCAGCGAAAATAGCGGGGGGGCAACAGATACGCAGTATTTT. Its translation: CSENSGGATDTQYF.

The rearrangement joins TRBV6-5 to TRBJ2-3; 8 bases fit TRBD2. In germline, CDR1 is MNHEY, CDR2 SVGAGI. Trimming took 6 bases from V and 6 from J; bases not matched to a gene: 5. The CDR3 length is 13 residues. The CDR3 protein is CASRKSGSDTQYF. The DNA for the CDR3 is TGTGCCAGCAGGAAAAGCGGGAGCGATACGCAGTATTTT.

The rearrangement joins TRBV18 to TRBJ2-5; tentatively, D is TRBD2 (7 bases). CDR3 length: 14 residues. Germline V gives CDR1 KGHSH, CDR2 LQKENI. The V and J ends lost 0 bases and 4 bases respectively, with 9 bases between them. The CDR3 here is CASSPPGGGETQYF. The CDR3 DNA follows: TGTGCCAGCTCACCACCGGGAGGGGGAGAGACCCAGTACTTC.

The J gene is TRBJ2-7, the V gene TRBV4-3; the D gene is possibly TRBD1 (5 bases). The CDR3 is made up of 14 amino acids. Germline CDR1 LGHNA, CDR2 YSLEER. Trimming took 3 bases from V and 2 from J, leaving 11 bases between them. CDR3 in amino acids: CASSHTGRPYEQYF. The CDR3 region has the DNA TGCGCCAGCAGCCACACAGGTAGACCCTACGAGCAGTACTTC.

CDR3 region: CASTTTRNTEAFF. As DNA, the CDR3 is TGTGCCAGCACCACCACAAGGAACACTGAAGCTTTCTTT. This sequence joins TRBV2 and TRBJ1-1; no clear D. The CDR3 sequence is 13 residues long. The V and J ends lost 7 bases and 1 base respectively, with 10 bases between them. Per the germline V gene, CDR1 is SNHLY and CDR2 is FYNNEI.

The chain links TRBV6-6 to TRBJ2-7; 9 nucleotides align to TRBD1. This CDR3 has 14 amino acids. The V segment lost 8 bases and the J segment 2 bases; nucleotides outside the gene matches: 7. The V gene's germline CDR1 is MNHNY and CDR2 SVGAGI (reference sequence). The CDR3 DNA is TGTGCCAGCCTGGGGACAGGGACAACCTACGAGCAGTACTTC. Translated: CASLGTGTTYEQYF.

Only a few counts were recorded for this clone. This chain uses TRBV28 with TRBJ1-2; 11 positions agree with TRBD1. CDR3 size: 15 residues. Unmatched junction bases numbered 5, after V lost 4 bases and J lost 4 bases. Germline CDR1 and CDR2: MDHEN and SYDVKM. CDR3 region: CASSSGQGVVYGYTF. The CDR3 bases are TGTGCCAGCAGTTCGGGACAGGGGGTCGTCTATGGCTACACCTTC.

A few counts support this clone. V usage is TRBV5-1 and J usage is TRBJ2-7, with TRBD1 matching 7 bases. This CDR3 has 14 residues. The V segment lost 4 bases and the J segment 4 bases; nucleotides outside the gene matches: 8. The germline V gene has CDR1 SGHRS and CDR2 YFSETQ. The CDR3 DNA sequence: TGCGCCAGCAGCCACCGACAGGGCGGGTACGAGCAGTACTTC. Protein sequence: CASSHRQGGYEQYF. Using reference TRBV5-1 and TRBJ2-7 for the parts outside the CDR3, the full variable domain is KAGVTQTPRYLIKTRGQQVTLSCSPISGHRSVSWYQQTPGQGLQFLFEYFSETQRNKGNFPGRFSGRQFSNSRSEMNVSTLELGDSALYLCASSHRQGGYEQYFGPGTRLTVT.

The rearrangement uses TRBV15 and TRBJ2-7, with D unclear. The length of the CDR3 is 16 residues. Trimming shortened V by 0 bases and J by 0 bases, and 12 bases separated the two germline ends. Germline V gene sequence: CDR1 LNHNV, CDR2 YYDKDF (reference sequence). The CDR3 DNA follows: TGTGCCACCAGCAGAGATAGAGGTCACTTCTCCTACGAGCAGTACTTC. It codes for CATSRDRGHFSYEQYF.

The genes are TRBV18 and TRBJ2-2, with TRBD1 matching over 8 bases. Trimming cost V 6 bases and J 4 bases; bases outside gene matches: 13. The CDR3 contains 17 residues. Germline V CDR1 and CDR2: KGHSH, LQKENI. CDR3 protein: CASSSAGGIDTTGELFF. CDR3 coding DNA: TGTGCCAGCTCCAGCGCAGGGGGCATCGATACCACCGGGGAGCTGTTTTTT. The complete variable domain, with remaining parts taken from reference TRBV18 and TRBJ2-2, reads NAGVMQNPRHLVRRRGQEARLRCSPMKGHSHVYWYRQLPEEGLKFMVYLQKENIIDESGMPKERFSAEFPKEGPSILRIQQVVRGDSAAYFCASSSAGGIDTTGELFFGEGSRLTVL.

The V gene is TRBV7-2, the J gene TRBJ2-7, with 13 bases lining up with TRBD2. V was pared by 5 bases and J by 2 bases, with 3 bases of the junction left unmatched. The CDR3 covers 15 residues. CDR1 and CDR2 (germline): SGHTA, FQGNSA. In DNA form, the CDR3 reads TGTGCCAGCAGCCCGGGACTAGCGGGGACCTACGAGCAGTACTTC. Translated: CASSPGLAGTYEQYF.

This sequence joins TRBV4-1 and TRBJ2-7; TRBD1 matches 12 bases. Germline V CDR1 and CDR2: MGHRA, YSYEKL. The CDR3 contains 15 residues. Unmatched junction bases numbered 7, after V lost 3 bases and J lost 7 bases. In DNA, the CDR3 is TGCGCCAGCAGCCATTCGGGGACAGGGGGCCAGGAGCAGTACTTC. It is translated as CASSHSGTGGQEQYF.

This clone appeared a few times. The chain recombines TRBV15 with TRBJ1-2; TRBD1 agrees at 9 bases. CDR1 LNHNV and CDR2 YYDKDF come from the germline V gene (reference sequence). V was pared by 6 bases and J by 3 bases, with 11 bases of the junction left unmatched. CDR3 length: 16 residues. CDR3 nucleotide sequence: TGTGCCACCAGGACCCTACAGGGGGCGCAGGACTATGGCTACACCTTC. Translation gives CATRTLQGAQDYGYTF.

The chain couples TRBV10-3 to TRBJ2-1, with 7 bases identical to TRBD1. The V gene end was trimmed by 7 bases and the J gene end by 5 bases; junction bases not matched to a gene: 8. Germline V lookup: CDR1 ENHRY, CDR2 SYGVKD. The CDR3 has 14 amino acids. CDR3 sequence (DNA): TGTGCCATCAAACCGGGACAGACACACAATGAGCAGTTCTTC. Its protein is CAIKPGQTHNEQFF.

The V gene is TRBV19, the J gene TRBJ2-1; 7 bases are a match to TRBD2. This CDR3 spans 12 amino acids. Per the germline V gene, CDR1 is LNHDA and CDR2 is SQIVND (reference sequence). With 3 bases clipped from V and 7 bases from J, the junction kept 0 bases outside the gene matches. The CDR3 DNA follows: TGTGCCAGTAGTATGGGGGGGAATGAGCAGTTCTTC. As protein: CASSMGGNEQFF.

The DNA of the CDR3 is TGCGCCAGCAGCCACTGGGGCTCCAGGGCGAACACCGGGGAGCTGTTTTTT. Its protein product is CASSHWGSRANTGELFF. The rearrangement links TRBV4-1 to TRBJ2-2, with D perhaps TRBD1 (5 bases). The CDR3 is made up of 17 amino acids. V dropped 3 bases and J dropped 0 bases, with 14 bases sitting between them. CDR1 is MGHRA and CDR2 is YSYEKL in the germline V gene.

The genes are TRBV30 and TRBJ1-5; 11 bases line up with TRBD1. There are 14 residues in the CDR3. In germline, CDR1 is GTSNPN, CDR2 SVGIG (reference sequence). V shed 4 bases, J shed 6 bases, and the junction held 5 bases outside the gene matches. The CDR3 DNA reads as TGTGCCTGGAACGGACAGGGGGCGGGTCAGCCCCAGCATTTT. Residues: CAWNGQGAGQPQHF.

This clone was recorded a few times. The gene calls are TRBV6-1 and TRBJ1-5; D may be TRBD1 (5 bases). In germline, CDR1 is MNHNS, CDR2 SASEGT. The CDR3 spans 15 residues. V gave up 3 bases and J gave up 1 base, with 10 bases separating them. For the CDR3, the DNA is TGTGCCAGCAGTGACCAGGGTTCGAGCAATCAGCCCCAGCATTTT. Translated, it gives CASSDQGSSNQPQHF.

The chain is built from TRBV10-3 and TRBJ2-7; TRBD2 matches at 14 bases. CDR3 length equals 16 residues. Unmatched junction bases numbered 6, after V lost 4 bases and J lost 4 bases. In germline, CDR1 is ENHRY, CDR2 SYGVKD. CDR3 bases: TGTGCCATCAGTGGACTAGCGGGAGGGCCGGAGTACGAGCAGTACTTC. This codes for CAISGLAGGPEYEQYF.

This clone was seen a few times. The chain joins TRBV5-4 to TRBJ2-7; perhaps TRBD2 as D (6 bases). V was trimmed by 5 bases and J by 3 bases, leaving 27 bases between them. This CDR3 is 18 amino acids long. Germline loops: CDR1 SGHNT, CDR2 YYREEE (reference sequence). The CDR3 DNA is TGTGCCAGCAGTCAATACCCCCCCCCTAGCGTAATCCTCTACGAGCAGTACTTC. This sequence encodes CASSQYPPPSVILYEQYF.

This rearrangement joins TRBV7-2 to TRBJ2-5; D may be TRBD2 (6 bases). The J call is uncertain, as TRBJ2-7 better fits the DNA end. Germline V gene sequence: CDR1 SGHTA, CDR2 FQGNSA. The CDR3 runs 15 residues. The CDR3 here is CASSLVGGATYEQYF. The CDR3 DNA follows: TGTGCCAGCAGCTTAGTTGGCGGGGCGACCTACGAGCAGTACTTC.

This rearrangement joins TRBV6-6 to TRBJ2-5, with D perhaps matching TRBD1 (6 bases). CDR3 length: 14 residues. Trimming took 5 bases from V and 4 from J, leaving 14 bases between them. Germline CDR1 and CDR2: MNHNY and SVGAGI (reference sequence). In DNA form, the CDR3 reads TGTGCCAGCAGTCCCATAGCACAGGGAGAGACCCAGTACTTC. Its protein is CASSPIAQGETQYF.

As for this clone: The same CDR3 also results from other DNA sequences found in this sample. The chain has TRBV19 and TRBJ1-5, with D unresolved. Trimming took off 5 bases at V and 4 bases at J, with 6 bases between the two ends. CDR3 length: 12 residues. CDR1 is LNHDA, CDR2 SQIVND, per germline (reference sequence). The CDR3 reads CASSLINQPQHF. The CDR3 coding sequence is TGTGCCAGTAGTCTAATAAATCAGCCCCAGCATTTT.

The chain links TRBV27 to TRBJ2-7; TRBD1 agrees at 7 bases. The CDR3 consists of 13 residues. V lost 8 bases and J lost 3; bases outside the gene matches: 7. Germline V gene data show CDR1 as MNHEY and CDR2 as SMNVEV (reference sequence). The CDR3 loop is CASRLGTVYEQYF. CDR3 sequence (DNA): TGTGCCAGCCGACTCGGGACAGTCTACGAGCAGTACTTC.

The chain carries TRBV14 and TRBJ2-3; D is uncertain. The V end lost 1 base, the J end lost 4 bases, and 6 bases lay between the germline ends. The CDR3 loop spans 13 amino acids. Per the germline V gene, CDR1 is SGHDN and CDR2 is FVKESK. CDR3 region: CASSQASSDTQYF. CDR3 sequence (DNA): TGTGCCAGCAGCCAAGCGTCGTCAGATACGCAGTATTTT.

The V call is TRBV5-6, the J call TRBJ2-3; TRBD1 is a possible D gene (5 bases). V lost 4 bases and J 2 bases, leaving 14 bases between the germline ends. This CDR3 comprises 15 residues. Germline V gives CDR1 SGHDT, CDR2 YYEEEE. CDR3 nucleotides: TGTGCCAGCAGCATAAGACAGACCTACACAGATACGCAGTATTTT. It encodes CASSIRQTYTDTQYF.